Listed below are T cell receptor beta chains from one sample, sequenced in a study of blood T cell repertoires in COVID-19. The protocol was immunoSEQ multiplex PCR, while the TCRdb copy is restricted to in-frame clones and leaves out a portion. The table lists tens of thousands of clones, 84% of them singletons. Input material: peripheral blood. All receptors derive from a man in his fifties with acute or convalescent COVID-19. Both conserved end residues are part of each CDR3. Each record gives: V gene, J gene, clone size, D gene, CDR3 protein, CDR3 DNA. The D gene is left open where the match is weak. Size is omitted from some rows. Given values are once, few, many or a class for expanded clones.

TRBV6-5	TRBJ1-4	once	TRBD1	CASTEGGQNEKLFF	TGTGCCAGCACCGAAGGGGGACAGAATGAAAAACTGTTTTTT
TRBV7-9	TRBJ1-3	once	NA	CASSLGGVYGNTIYF	TGTGCCAGCAGCTTAGGGGGAGTCTACGGAAACACCATATATTTT
TRBV28	TRBJ1-2	NA	TRBD1	CASSLWSGGRGYTF	TGTGCCAGCAGTTTATGGTCAGGGGGAAGAGGCTACACCTTC
TRBV2	TRBJ1-5	NA	TRBD1	CASSPGGGQPQHF	TGTGCCAGCAGTCCAGGGGGTGGGCAGCCCCAGCATTTT
TRBV6-5	TRBJ2-5	NA	TRBD2	CASTNGEGPGETQYF	TGTGCCAGCACTAATGGGGAGGGCCCGGGGGAGACCCAGTACTTC
TRBV7-3	TRBJ1-6	NA	TRBD1	CASSLRSGGNSPLHF	TGTGCCAGCAGCTTAAGGTCAGGGGGGAATTCACCCCTCCACTTT
TRBV9	TRBJ2-1	NA	NA	CASRRDNEQFF	TGTGCCAGCAGGAGGGACAATGAGCAGTTCTTC
TRBV6-5	TRBJ2-5	NA	TRBD2	CATLAGGRQETQYF	TGTGCCACCCTAGCGGGGGGCCGTCAAGAGACCCAGTACTTC
TRBV7-6	TRBJ2-7	once	NA	CASSLGSGGSYEQYF	TGTGCCAGCAGCTTAGGGAGCGGAGGCTCCTACGAGCAGTACTTC
TRBV4-1	TRBJ2-7	NA	NA	CASSQDQGPYEQYF	TGCGCCAGCAGCCAAGACCAGGGTCCCTACGAGCAGTACTTC
TRBV5-1	TRBJ2-1	few	TRBD2	CASSPLAGLSSNEQFF	TGCGCCAGCAGCCCCCTAGCGGGATTGAGTAGTAATGAGCAGTTCTTC
TRBV6-1	TRBJ2-5	NA	TRBD1	CASSEGRGQETQYF	TGTGCCAGCAGTGAGGGCAGGGGGCAAGAGACCCAGTACTTC
TRBV3-1/TRBV3-2	TRBJ2-1	NA	NA	CASSRRQPGYNEQFF	TGTGCCAGCAGCCGAAGACAGCCAGGGTACAATGAGCAGTTCTTC
TRBV9	TRBJ1-3	NA	NA	CASSRQATSGNTIYF	TGTGCCAGCAGCCGACAGGCGACCTCTGGAAACACCATATATTTT
TRBV4-1	TRBJ1-2	NA	NA	CASSQPTQGYYGYTF	TGCGCCAGCAGCCAACCAACCCAGGGATACTATGGCTACACCTTC
TRBV7-9	TRBJ2-7	NA	NA	CASSFGDLPYEQYF	TGTGCCAGCAGCTTCGGAGACTTACCCTACGAGCAGTACTTC
TRBV18	TRBJ1-3	NA	NA	CASSPTGFTDTIYF	TGTGCCAGCTCACCTACAGGGTTTACAGACACCATATATTTT
TRBV9	TRBJ2-1	NA	NA	CASSAISNEQFF	TGTGCCAGCAGCGCCATCAGCAATGAGCAGTTCTTC
TRBV6-6	TRBJ2-7	NA	TRBD2	CASSLTSAAYEQYF	TGTGCCAGCAGTCTGACTAGCGCGGCCTACGAGCAGTACTTC
TRBV20-1	TRBJ2-3	once	NA	CSAHLQNTQYF	TGCAGTGCTCACCTCCAGAATACGCAGTATTTT
TRBV4-1	TRBJ2-7	once	NA	CASSQLEGASYEQYF	TGCGCCAGCAGCCAATTAGAAGGGGCCTCCTACGAGCAGTACTTC
TRBV6-5	TRBJ2-7	NA	TRBD2	CASSCGRIEQYF	TGTGCCAGCAGTTGCGGGAGGATCGAGCAGTACTTC
TRBV2	TRBJ1-2	NA	NA	CASRGEPQSYGYTF	TGTGCCAGCCGGGGGGAGCCACAGAGCTATGGCTACACCTTC
TRBV14	TRBJ1-6	few	NA	CASSQDSFFSSYNSPLHF	TGTGCCAGCAGCCAGGACAGTTTTTTCAGCTCCTATAATTCACCCCTCCACTTT
TRBV15	TRBJ2-5	NA	NA	CATSEHHQETQYF	TGTGCCACCAGCGAACACCACCAAGAGACCCAGTACTTC
TRBV4-1	TRBJ1-5	NA	TRBD1	CASSQPGQGAHQPQHF	TGCGCCAGCAGCCAACCGGGACAGGGGGCTCATCAGCCCCAGCATTTT
TRBV5-1	TRBJ2-5	once	TRBD2	CASSLTSGTETQYF	TGCGCCAGCAGCTTGACTAGCGGGACAGAGACCCAGTACTTC
TRBV2	TRBJ1-2	NA	NA	CASSADIAIYNNAYYGYTF	TGTGCCAGCAGTGCGGACATTGCCATCTATAATAACGCCTACTATGGCTACACCTTC
TRBV20-1	TRBJ1-6	NA	TRBD1	CSASPFDRGTYNSPLHF	TGCAGTGCTAGTCCATTCGACAGGGGGACCTATAATTCACCCCTCCACTTT
TRBV3-1/TRBV3-2	TRBJ1-6	NA	NA	CASSARDRDSPLHF	TGTGCCAGCAGCGCGCGGGACCGGGATTCACCCCTCCACTTT
TRBV10-1	TRBJ1-3	NA	NA	CASSEEGRAGNTIYF	TGCGCCAGCAGTGAGGAGGGAAGAGCGGGAAACACCATATATTTT
TRBV5-4	TRBJ1-1	NA	TRBD1	CASSPWTGSTEAFF	TGTGCCAGCAGCCCCTGGACAGGGAGCACTGAAGCTTTCTTT
TRBV27	TRBJ1-4	NA	TRBD1	CASSPRPGGNEKLFF	TGTGCCAGCAGTCCCCGCCCAGGGGGGAATGAAAAACTGTTTTTT
TRBV11-3	TRBJ2-1	once	NA	CASSLEGGLNEQFF	TGTGCCAGCAGCTTAGAAGGAGGCCTCAATGAGCAGTTCTTC
TRBV5-5	TRBJ1-1	once	NA	CASSSDQGSTEAFF	TGTGCCAGCAGCTCCGATCAGGGGTCAACTGAAGCTTTCTTT
TRBV5-6	TRBJ1-2	few	NA	CASSLVAGDGYTF	TGTGCCAGCAGCTTGGTCGCAGGGGATGGCTACACCTTC
TRBV7-9	TRBJ2-1	NA	TRBD1	CASSLGRQGQGNEQFF	TGTGCCAGCAGCCTAGGGAGACAGGGGCAGGGGAATGAGCAGTTCTTC
TRBV29-1	TRBJ2-6	NA	NA	CRVACGGPSGANVLTF	TGCCGCGTTGCGTGTGGGGGCCCCTCGGGGGCCAACGTCCTGACTTTC
TRBV4-1	TRBJ1-1	NA	NA	CASSQGAGLGDTEAFF	TGCGCCAGCAGCCAAGGGGCGGGGTTGGGGGATACTGAAGCTTTCTTT
TRBV2	TRBJ2-7	NA	TRBD2	CASSLHGGDYEQYF	TGTGCCAGCAGCCTTCATGGGGGGGACTACGAGCAGTACTTC
TRBV6-6	TRBJ2-7	NA	TRBD2	CASSFSGAGYEQYF	TGTGCCAGCAGTTTTAGCGGGGCTGGCTACGAGCAGTACTTC
TRBV9	TRBJ2-3	NA	TRBD2	CASSVGSGRVTDTQYF	TGTGCCAGCAGCGTAGGCAGCGGGAGGGTCACAGATACGCAGTATTTT
TRBV5-1	TRBJ2-1	once	TRBD1	CASSLGRDRVSYEQFF	TGCGCCAGCAGTTTAGGCCGGGACAGGGTTAGTTATGAGCAGTTCTTC
TRBV2	TRBJ2-7	NA	NA	CASGIQRVLYEQYF	TGTGCCAGCGGGATCCAGCGGGTCCTCTACGAGCAGTACTTC
TRBV28	TRBJ2-7	NA	TRBD2	CASSSKTLTSGSIHEQYF	TGTGCCAGCAGTTCCAAAACCCTGACTAGCGGGAGTATCCACGAGCAGTACTTC
TRBV27	TRBJ1-1	NA	NA	CASDSTGGRGTEAFF	TGTGCCAGCGATTCGACAGGTGGGCGAGGCACTGAAGCTTTCTTT
TRBV13	TRBJ1-3	NA	NA	CASSPRYGVGNTIYF	TGTGCCAGCAGCCCACGCTACGGGGTCGGAAACACCATATATTTT
TRBV27	TRBJ2-7	NA	TRBD1	CASSPGTVYEQYF	TGTGCCAGCAGTCCCGGGACAGTTTACGAGCAGTACTTC
TRBV6-5	TRBJ1-1	once	NA	CASSYSMRNTEAFF	TGTGCCAGCAGTTACTCAATGAGGAACACTGAAGCTTTCTTT
TRBV7-8	TRBJ1-3	NA	TRBD1	CASSPDRLSSGNTIYF	TGTGCCAGCAGCCCGGACAGGTTGAGCTCTGGAAACACCATATATTTT
TRBV19	TRBJ1-5	NA	TRBD1	CASNGDRNQPQHF	TGTGCCAGTAACGGGGACAGGAATCAGCCCCAGCATTTT
TRBV4-1	TRBJ2-1	NA	TRBD1	CASSQRDRTYEQFF	TGCGCCAGCAGCCAAAGGGACAGAACGTATGAGCAGTTCTTC
TRBV4-1	TRBJ2-7	few	NA	CASRSVLTRSSYEQYF	TGCGCCAGCAGGTCCGTGTTAACTAGGAGCTCCTACGAGCAGTACTTC